This T cell receptor (beta chain) was sequenced for a study of tumor and adjacent non-tumor tissue in lung cancer. Study summary: Aged roughly 31 to 76 years, patients included approximately 11 men and about 5 women with stage I to III disease.

RNA was extracted from bulk tissue without any cell sorting. Distant lung tissue was collected more than 3 cm away from the tumor edge. Donors were chemotherapy-naive, newly diagnosed lung cancer surgical patients in China, August–late 2014. The CDR3 is made up of 14 amino acids. Germline lookup yields CDR1 KGHDR and CDR2 SFDVKD. The library came from three nested PCR rounds adapted from ARM-PCR protocols. TCRdb passed the multiplex PCR reads through MiXCR, listing each CDR3 protein once. The repertoire holds around 40,000 distinct CDR3 sequences, roughly 60% seen once, with 45% to 55% in the top ten. The study, taken as a whole, reports: Tumor repertoires had a smaller top 100 clone share than normal lung.

Remarks on this clonotype: Its antigen is not identified. The junction and the germline gene differ at one end; a read error may be behind it.

The J gene is TRBJ2-5, the V gene TRBV24-1; no firm D call. The sample taken for sequencing was distant non-tumor lung tissue. This TCR came from a man aged 45-65 years with non-small cell lung cancer. The CDR3 coding sequence is TGTGGCACCAGTGATGGTATACGCCAAGGGACCCAGTACTTC. Its translation: CGTSDGIRQGTQYF.